This TCR beta chain stems from a study of cytomegalovirus exposure and HLA in healthy donors. Trimming at V came to 0 bases and at J to 5 bases, leaving 3 bases not matched to a gene. Germline CDR1 reads LNHNV; CDR2 reads YYDKDF (reference sequence). This CDR3 region has 14 residues. The table lists this clone with a few counts. The table came from immunoSEQ multiplex PCR; TCRdb's copy has only in-frame clones and leaves some out. The table has 110,000 to 150,000 clones, about nine tenths seen once. The chain employs TRBV15 and TRBJ2-7; the match to TRBD2 covers 8 bases. This clonotype originated in a man younger than 30 in good health and CMV-seronegative. The source material was PBMCs. CDR3 bases: TGTGCCACCAGCAGAGATCCAGCGGGAGACGAGCAGTACTTC. Its translation: CATSRDPAGDEQYF.